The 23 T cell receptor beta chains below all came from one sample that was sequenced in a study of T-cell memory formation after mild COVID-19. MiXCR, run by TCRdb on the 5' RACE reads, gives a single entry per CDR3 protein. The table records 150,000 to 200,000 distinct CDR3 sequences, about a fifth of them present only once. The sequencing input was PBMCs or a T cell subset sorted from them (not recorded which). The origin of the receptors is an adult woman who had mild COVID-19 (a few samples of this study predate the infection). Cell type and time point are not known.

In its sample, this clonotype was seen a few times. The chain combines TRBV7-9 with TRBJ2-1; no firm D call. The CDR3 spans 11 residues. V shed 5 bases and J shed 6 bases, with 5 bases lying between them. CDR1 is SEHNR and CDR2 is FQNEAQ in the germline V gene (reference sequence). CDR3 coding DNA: TGTGCCAGCAGCCAACCCAATGAGCAGTTCTTC. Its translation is CASSQPNEQFF.

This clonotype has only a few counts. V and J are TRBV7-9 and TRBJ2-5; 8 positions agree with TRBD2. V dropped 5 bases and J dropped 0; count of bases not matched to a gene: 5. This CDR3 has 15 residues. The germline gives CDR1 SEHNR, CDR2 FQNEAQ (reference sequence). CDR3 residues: CASSAILADQETQYF. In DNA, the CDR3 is TGTGCCAGCAGCGCGATACTAGCGGACCAAGAGACCCAGTACTTC.

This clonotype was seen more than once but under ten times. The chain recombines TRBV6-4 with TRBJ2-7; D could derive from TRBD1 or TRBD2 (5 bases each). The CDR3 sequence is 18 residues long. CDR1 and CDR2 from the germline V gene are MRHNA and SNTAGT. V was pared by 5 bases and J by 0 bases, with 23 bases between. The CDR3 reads CASSRSGGRGACSYEQYF. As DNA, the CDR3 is TGTGCCAGCAGTAGAAGTGGGGGACGGGGAGCCTGCTCCTACGAGCAGTACTTC.

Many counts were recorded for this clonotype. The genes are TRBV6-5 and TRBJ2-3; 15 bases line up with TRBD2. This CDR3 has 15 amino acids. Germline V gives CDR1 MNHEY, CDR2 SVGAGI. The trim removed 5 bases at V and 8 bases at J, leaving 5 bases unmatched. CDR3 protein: CASSRWGLAGGTQYF. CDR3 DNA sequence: TGTGCCAGCAGTCGCTGGGGACTAGCGGGGGGTACGCAGTATTTT.

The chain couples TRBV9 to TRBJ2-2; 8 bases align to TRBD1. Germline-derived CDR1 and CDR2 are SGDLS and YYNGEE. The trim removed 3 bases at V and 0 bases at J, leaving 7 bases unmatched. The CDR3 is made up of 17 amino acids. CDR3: CASSEDRATTNTGELFF. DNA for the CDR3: TGTGCCAGCAGCGAGGACAGGGCAACAACGAACACCGGGGAGCTGTTTTTT.

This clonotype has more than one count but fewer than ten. The CDR3 sequence is CASSLAGDLFYEQYF. In DNA, the CDR3 is TGTGCCAGCAGCTTAGCGGGGGATCTTTTCTACGAGCAGTACTTC. This rearrangement joins TRBV7-8 to TRBJ2-7; perhaps D is TRBD1 or TRBD2 (5 bases each). The CDR3 covers 15 residues. Trimming removed 0 bases at V and 3 bases at J, with 12 bases between. The V gene's germline CDR1 is SGHVS and CDR2 FQNEAQ.

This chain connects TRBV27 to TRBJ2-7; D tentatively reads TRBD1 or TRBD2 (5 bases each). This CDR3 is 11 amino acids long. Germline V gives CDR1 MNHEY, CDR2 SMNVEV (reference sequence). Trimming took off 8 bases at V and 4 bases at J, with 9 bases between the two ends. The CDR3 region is CASGDPYEQYF. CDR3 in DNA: TGTGCCAGCGGGGACCCATACGAGCAGTACTTC.

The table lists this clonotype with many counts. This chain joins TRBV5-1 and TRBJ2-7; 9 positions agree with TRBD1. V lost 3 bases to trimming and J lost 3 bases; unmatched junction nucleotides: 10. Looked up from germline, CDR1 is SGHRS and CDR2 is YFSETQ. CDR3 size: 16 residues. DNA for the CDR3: TGCGCCAGCAGCTCCATGGCCGGGACAGGGAGCTACGAGCAGTACTTC. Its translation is CASSSMAGTGSYEQYF.

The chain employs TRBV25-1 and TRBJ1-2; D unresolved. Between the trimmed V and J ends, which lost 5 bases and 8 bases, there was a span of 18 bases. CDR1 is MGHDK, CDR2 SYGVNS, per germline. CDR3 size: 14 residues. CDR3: CASSFSGPEAGYTF. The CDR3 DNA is TGTGCCAGCAGTTTCTCCGGGCCTGAGGCCGGCTACACCTTC.

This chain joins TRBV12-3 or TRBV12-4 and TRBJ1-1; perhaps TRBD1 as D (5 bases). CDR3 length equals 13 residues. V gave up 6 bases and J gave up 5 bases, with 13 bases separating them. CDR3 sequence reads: CASSRSGETEAFF. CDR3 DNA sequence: TGTGCCAGCAGCCGGTCGGGGGAAACTGAAGCTTTCTTT.

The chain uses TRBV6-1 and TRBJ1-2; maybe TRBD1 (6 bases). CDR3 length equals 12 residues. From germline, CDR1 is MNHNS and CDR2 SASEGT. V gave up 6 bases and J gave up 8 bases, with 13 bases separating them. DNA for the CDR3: TGTGCCAGCAGCCAAAGGGGGAACGGCTACACCTTC. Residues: CASSQRGNGYTF.

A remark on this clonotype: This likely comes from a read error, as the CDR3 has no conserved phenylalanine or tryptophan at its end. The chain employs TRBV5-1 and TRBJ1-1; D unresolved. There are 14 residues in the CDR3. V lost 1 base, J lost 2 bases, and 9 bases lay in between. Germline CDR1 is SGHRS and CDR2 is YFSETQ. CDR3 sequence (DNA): TGCGCCAGCAGCTTGAACAGTTTTAACACTGAAGCTTTCATT. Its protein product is CASSLNSFNTEAFI.

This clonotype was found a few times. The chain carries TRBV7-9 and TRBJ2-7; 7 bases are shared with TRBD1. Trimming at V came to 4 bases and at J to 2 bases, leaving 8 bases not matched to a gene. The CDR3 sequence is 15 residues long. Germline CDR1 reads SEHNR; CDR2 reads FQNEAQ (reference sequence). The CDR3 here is CASSSRDRLTYEQYF. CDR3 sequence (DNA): TGTGCCAGCAGCTCCCGGGACAGACTGACCTACGAGCAGTACTTC.

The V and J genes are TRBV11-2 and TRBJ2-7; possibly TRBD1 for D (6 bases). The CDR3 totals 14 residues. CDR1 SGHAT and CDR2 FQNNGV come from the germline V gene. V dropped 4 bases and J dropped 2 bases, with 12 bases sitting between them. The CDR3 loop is CASSYGTITYEQYF. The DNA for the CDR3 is TGTGCCAGCAGCTACGGGACAATCACCTACGAGCAGTACTTC.

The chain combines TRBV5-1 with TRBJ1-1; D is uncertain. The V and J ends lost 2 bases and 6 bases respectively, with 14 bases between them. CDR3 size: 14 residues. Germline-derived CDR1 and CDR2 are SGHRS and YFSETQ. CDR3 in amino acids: CASSFGPGAPEAFF. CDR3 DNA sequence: TGCGCCAGCAGCTTTGGACCGGGAGCTCCTGAAGCTTTCTTT. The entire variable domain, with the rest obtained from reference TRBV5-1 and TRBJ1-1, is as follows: KAGVTQTPRYLIKTRGQQVTLSCSPISGHRSVSWYQQTPGQGLQFLFEYFSETQRNKGNFPGRFSGRQFSNSRSEMNVSTLELGDSALYLCASSFGPGAPEAFFGQGTRLTVV.

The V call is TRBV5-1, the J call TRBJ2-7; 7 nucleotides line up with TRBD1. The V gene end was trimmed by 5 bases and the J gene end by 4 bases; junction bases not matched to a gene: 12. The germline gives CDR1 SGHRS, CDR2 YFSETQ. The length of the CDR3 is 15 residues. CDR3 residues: CASSNSPGQPYEQYF. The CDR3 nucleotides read TGCGCCAGCAGTAACAGTCCGGGACAGCCTTACGAGCAGTACTTC.

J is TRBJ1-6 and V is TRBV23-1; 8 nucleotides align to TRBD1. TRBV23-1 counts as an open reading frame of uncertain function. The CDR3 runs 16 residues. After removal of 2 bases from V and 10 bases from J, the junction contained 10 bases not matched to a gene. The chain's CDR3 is CASSQATDRDRSPLHF. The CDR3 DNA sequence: TGCGCCAGCAGTCAAGCAACGGACAGGGATCGATCACCCCTCCACTTT.

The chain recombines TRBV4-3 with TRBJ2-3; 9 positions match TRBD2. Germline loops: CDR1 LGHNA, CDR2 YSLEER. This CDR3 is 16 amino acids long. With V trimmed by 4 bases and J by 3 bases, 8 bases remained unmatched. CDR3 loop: CASSPALSGSTDTQYF. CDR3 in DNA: TGCGCCAGCAGCCCCGCGCTTAGCGGGAGTACAGATACGCAGTATTTT.

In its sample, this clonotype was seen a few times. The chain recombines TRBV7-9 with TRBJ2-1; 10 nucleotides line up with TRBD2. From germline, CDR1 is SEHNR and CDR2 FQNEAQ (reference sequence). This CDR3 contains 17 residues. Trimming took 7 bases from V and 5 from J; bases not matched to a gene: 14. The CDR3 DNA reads TGTGCCAGCATACCTAGCGGGGGCTTTTTACCCAACAATGAGCAGTTCTTC. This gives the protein CASIPSGGFLPNNEQFF.

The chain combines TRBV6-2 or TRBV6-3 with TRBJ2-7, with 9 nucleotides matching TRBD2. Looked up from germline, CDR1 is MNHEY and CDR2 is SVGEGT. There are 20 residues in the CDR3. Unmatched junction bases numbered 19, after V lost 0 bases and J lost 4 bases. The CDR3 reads CASSYSLLAGVKADPYEQYF. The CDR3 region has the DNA TGTGCCAGCAGTTACTCCTTATTAGCGGGAGTAAAGGCCGATCCTTACGAGCAGTACTTC.

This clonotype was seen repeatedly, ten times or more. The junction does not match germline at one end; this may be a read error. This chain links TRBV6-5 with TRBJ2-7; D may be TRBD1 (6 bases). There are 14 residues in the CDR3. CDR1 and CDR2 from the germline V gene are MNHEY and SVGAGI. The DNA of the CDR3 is TGCGCCAGCAGCTTTGGGCAGGGGTCCTACGAGCAGTACTTC. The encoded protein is CASSFGQGSYEQYF.

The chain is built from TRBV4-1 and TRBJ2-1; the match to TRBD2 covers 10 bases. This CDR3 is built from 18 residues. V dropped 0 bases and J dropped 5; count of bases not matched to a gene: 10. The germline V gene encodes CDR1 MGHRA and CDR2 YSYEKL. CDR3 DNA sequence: TGCGCCAGCAGCCAAGAGGGCAGCGGGGGGGCTCAGGACAATGAGCAGTTCTTC. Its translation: CASSQEGSGGAQDNEQFF.

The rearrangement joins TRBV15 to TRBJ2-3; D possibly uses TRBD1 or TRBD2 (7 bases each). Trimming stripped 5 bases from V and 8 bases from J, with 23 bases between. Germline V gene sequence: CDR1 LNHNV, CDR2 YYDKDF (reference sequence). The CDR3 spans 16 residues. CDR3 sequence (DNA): TGTGCCACCAGCCCACCCGGGGAGGGGGCAGGGGGTACGCAGTATTTT. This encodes CATSPPGEGAGGTQYF.